This TCR beta chain was identified in a study of cytomegalovirus exposure and HLA in healthy donors. The CDR3 runs 14 residues. Between the trimmed V and J ends, which lost 1 base and 5 bases, there was a span of 11 bases. CDR1 LNHDA and CDR2 SQIVND come from the germline V gene (reference sequence). PCR employed 60 Vbeta and 13 Jbeta primers. Sequencing used immunoSEQ multiplex PCR; TCRdb keeps in-frame clones, though not all of them. Among about 70,000 clones listed, 86% were seen once. The source of this sequence is a young woman in good health and CMV-seronegative. Specimen: PBMCs. The chain joins TRBV19 to TRBJ2-5; the D gene is possibly TRBD1 (5 bases). CDR3 in DNA: TGTGCCAGTAGTATAGCTTGGGGCGCGGAGACCCAGTACTTC. Amino acid sequence: CASSIAWGAETQYF.